Listed below are T cell receptor beta chains from one sample, sequenced in a study of blood T cell repertoires in COVID-19. Sequenced by immunoSEQ multiplex PCR; TCRdb stores in-frame clones only, minus some. Of more than 100,000 clones in the sample, 85% to 90% were seen once. Sample: peripheral blood. The receptor source for this set is a man aged 80 or over with acute or convalescent COVID-19. The CDR3 runs from the conserved cysteine through the conserved F or W. The D gene is left open where the match is weak.

cdr3_nt: TGTGCCAGCAGCTTAGCGAGGGGGATCGATGAGCAGTTCTTC
cdr3_aa: CASSLARGIDEQFF
v_call: TRBV7-2
j_call: TRBJ2-1
d_call: NA

cdr3_nt: TGTGCCAGCACCTCAAGCGGGCAGACGGGGGGCTACACCTTC
cdr3_aa: CASTSSGQTGGYTF
v_call: TRBV6-5
j_call: TRBJ1-2
d_call: NA

cdr3_nt: TGTGCCAGCAGCGTAGGGCAGGGGATGAACTCTGAAGCTTTCTTT
cdr3_aa: CASSVGQGMNSEAFF
v_call: TRBV9
j_call: TRBJ1-1
d_call: NA

cdr3_nt: TGTGCCAGTAGTACAGGGGGCGCGGGGACCTATGGCTACACCTTC
cdr3_aa: CASSTGGAGTYGYTF
v_call: TRBV19
j_call: TRBJ1-2
d_call: TRBD1

cdr3_nt: TGTGCCAGCAGCTTAGCGGCAGGGATGAATGAAAAACTGTTTTTT
cdr3_aa: CASSLAAGMNEKLFF
v_call: TRBV7-9
j_call: TRBJ1-4
d_call: NA

cdr3_nt: TGTGCCAGCAGTGGAGGCCGAGCGCTCAGCACAGATACGCAGTATTTT
cdr3_aa: CASSGGRALSTDTQYF
v_call: TRBV2
j_call: TRBJ2-3
d_call: NA

cdr3_nt: TGCGCCAGCAGCCGTATTGCCGCGGGGGGGCCAATGAAGGGCCAAGAGACCCAGTACTTC
cdr3_aa: CASSRIAAGGPMKGQETQYF
v_call: TRBV5-1
j_call: TRBJ2-5
d_call: TRBD2

cdr3_nt: TGTGCCAGCAGTTTATCGCGGGAGGAAATAGCCAAAAACATTCAGTACTTC
cdr3_aa: CASSLSREEIAKNIQYF
v_call: TRBV27
j_call: TRBJ2-4
d_call: TRBD2

cdr3_nt: TGTGCCACCAGTAAAGAGCACGATACAGATACGCAGTATTTT
cdr3_aa: CATSKEHDTDTQYF
v_call: TRBV24-1
j_call: TRBJ2-3
d_call: NA

cdr3_nt: TGTGCCAGCAGCCCGATGGGGCCATACTCCTACGAGCAGTACTTC
cdr3_aa: CASSPMGPYSYEQYF
v_call: TRBV3-1/TRBV3-2
j_call: TRBJ2-7
d_call: NA

cdr3_nt: TGTGCCAGCAGCGAGGGGGGGCTTAGTGAAAAACTGTTTTTT
cdr3_aa: CASSEGGLSEKLFF
v_call: TRBV11-2
j_call: TRBJ1-4
d_call: NA

cdr3_nt: TGTGCCTGGCGACAGACTTACCTTGAAAAACTGTTTTTT
cdr3_aa: CAWRQTYLEKLFF
v_call: TRBV30
j_call: TRBJ1-4
d_call: NA

cdr3_nt: TGTGCCAGCAGTGAACAGCGAGGCAATGAGCAGTTCTTC
cdr3_aa: CASSEQRGNEQFF
v_call: TRBV6-1
j_call: TRBJ2-1
d_call: NA

cdr3_nt: TGTGCCAGCAGCTCGGGGGGGACAGCCAGCTCCTACGAGCAGTACTTC
cdr3_aa: CASSSGGTASSYEQYF
v_call: TRBV5-4
j_call: TRBJ2-7
d_call: NA

cdr3_nt: TGTGCCAGCAGTCGGACAGGGGGCAACTATGGCTACACCTTC
cdr3_aa: CASSRTGGNYGYTF
v_call: TRBV28
j_call: TRBJ1-2
d_call: TRBD1

cdr3_nt: TGTGCCAGCAGTTTGGGGGTGGGCGGGGCTGGAACCTACGAGCAGTACTTC
cdr3_aa: CASSLGVGGAGTYEQYF
v_call: TRBV28
j_call: TRBJ2-7
d_call: NA

cdr3_nt: TGCAGCGTTGGAGGACAGGGCAACTATGGCTACACCTTC
cdr3_aa: CSVGGQGNYGYTF
v_call: TRBV29-1
j_call: TRBJ1-2
d_call: TRBD1